The 23 T cell receptor beta chains given below trace back to one sample, sequenced in a study of shared clonotypes between healthy human individuals. Some clones are missing from TCRdb's copy, which holds only in-frame ones; the method was immunoSEQ multiplex PCR. Seen here are around 2.5 million clones, roughly 93% observed once, and the top ten hold more than 0.35%. Sequencing was carried out using naive CD4+ T cells from PBMCs. Subset of the sample: CD45RA+ positively selected. Source of these receptors: a man aged 18 to 30 in good health. Some clones in this sample may be carry-over from other donors' samples.

This clone was found once. The chain uses TRBV28 and TRBJ1-4; 9 bases map to TRBD1. This CDR3 is built from 16 residues. Germline values: CDR1 MDHEN, CDR2 SYDVKM. The V and J ends lost 6 bases and 4 bases, in that order; junction bases with no gene match: 9. CDR3 residues: CASSWDRDYGNEKLFF. DNA for the CDR3: TGTGCCAGCAGCTGGGACAGGGATTATGGTAATGAAAAACTGTTTTTT.

The gene calls are TRBV19 and TRBJ2-1, with D uncertain. Deletions cut 3 bases from V and 4 bases from J, with 10 bases between. This CDR3 is 14 amino acids long. Germline values: CDR1 LNHDA, CDR2 SQIVND (reference sequence). CDR3 in amino acids: CASSILMDYNEQFF. The CDR3 nucleotides read TGTGCCAGTAGTATTTTGATGGATTACAATGAGCAGTTCTTC.

The chain has TRBV9 and TRBJ2-1; a weak D match, TRBD2 (6 bases). CDR3 length equals 15 residues. V lost 4 bases to trimming and J lost 3 bases, with 14 bases between them. Germline CDR1 reads SGDLS; CDR2 reads YYNGEE. DNA of the CDR3: TGTGCCAGCAGCATTAGCGGAGCGGGCTACAATGAGCAGTTCTTC. This sequence encodes CASSISGAGYNEQFF. Based on the CDR3 plus reference TRBV9 and TRBJ2-1, the full variable domain is DSGVTQTPKHLITATGQRVTLRCSPRSGDLSVYWYQQSLDQGLQFLIQYYNGEERAKGNILERFSAQQFPDLHSELNLSSLELGDSALYFCASSISGAGYNEQFFGPGTRLTVL.

Only one count was recorded for this clone. CDR3 nucleotide sequence: TGTGCCAGCAGCTTAAACGCGGGGAGGAGCACAGATACGCAGTATTTT. This translates into CASSLNAGRSTDTQYF. V is TRBV7-3 and J is TRBJ2-3; D is possibly TRBD2 (6 bases). CDR1 and CDR2 from the germline V gene are SGHTA and FQGTGA. CDR3 length: 16 amino acids. V dropped 1 base and J dropped 0 bases, with 11 bases sitting between them.

The V call is TRBV9, the J call TRBJ1-1, with no clear D. The V and J ends lost 0 bases and 7 bases respectively, with 16 bases between them. CDR3 length equals 15 residues. Germline CDR1 and CDR2: SGDLS and YYNGEE. The CDR3 reads CASSVGVAGGSEAFF. The CDR3 nucleotides read TGTGCCAGCAGCGTAGGGGTGGCGGGAGGAAGTGAAGCTTTCTTT.

A remark on this clone: The same CDR3 is also encoded by other DNA sequences in this sample. V usage is TRBV18 and J usage is TRBJ2-2, with D maybe TRBD2 (6 bases). The CDR3 contains 15 residues. Per germline, CDR1 KGHSH and CDR2 LQKENI. Trimming stripped 1 base from V and 4 bases from J, with 10 bases between. For the CDR3, the DNA is TGTGCCAGCTCACCACGGCAGGGAGGCACCGGGGAGCTGTTTTTT. Translation: CASSPRQGGTGELFF.

About this clone itself: Additional DNA sequences in this sample encode the identical CDR3. The V gene is TRBV11-2, the J gene TRBJ2-7, with D unresolved. Germline V gene sequence: CDR1 SGHAT, CDR2 FQNNGV. The CDR3 has 12 amino acids. The V end lost 5 bases, the J end lost 2 bases, and 7 bases lay between the germline ends. CDR3: CASSAPAYEQYF. DNA for the CDR3: TGTGCCAGCAGCGCTCCAGCCTACGAGCAGTACTTC.

The V gene is TRBV5-1, the J gene TRBJ1-2; D unresolved. Germline CDR1 and CDR2: SGHRS and YFSETQ. The CDR3 covers 12 residues. V gave up 4 bases and J gave up 7 bases, with 11 bases separating them. CDR3 residues: CASSPDEGGYTF. As DNA, the CDR3 is TGCGCCAGCAGCCCCGACGAGGGTGGCTACACCTTC.

This clone was found once. At one end the junction does not follow the germline gene, possibly because of a read error. The chain couples TRBV7-9 to TRBJ2-2; D is ambiguous. The CDR3 is 14 residues long. In germline, CDR1 is SEHNR, CDR2 FQNEAQ (reference sequence). The CDR3 spells CASSLDSNTGELFF. The CDR3 bases are TGTGCCAGCAGTTTAGACTCCAACACCGGGGAGCTGTTTTTT.

Concerning this clone itself: At the DNA level, this CDR3 is encoded by other sequences in the same sample as well. The chain combines TRBV2 with TRBJ1-2; D is unclear. V lost 3 bases, J lost 4 bases, and 9 bases lay in between. This CDR3 has 13 amino acids. Germline loops: CDR1 SNHLY, CDR2 FYNNEI. CDR3 in DNA: TGTGCCAGCAGTGATGGGCAGTTCTATGGCTACACCTTC. The encoded protein is CASSDGQFYGYTF.

This chain links TRBV27 with TRBJ1-1; D call uncertain. The germline gives CDR1 MNHEY, CDR2 SMNVEV (reference sequence). The CDR3 has 13 amino acids. V was cut by 3 bases and J by 1 base, with 6 bases left in between. The CDR3 sequence: CASSFFTNTEAFF. The CDR3 DNA reads as TGTGCCAGCAGTTTCTTTACGAACACTGAAGCTTTCTTT.

The rearrangement links TRBV12-5 to TRBJ2-1, with 14 nucleotides matching TRBD2. Germline V gene data show CDR1 as LGHNT and CDR2 as FRNRAP. The V and J ends lost 0 bases and 1 base, in that order; junction bases with no gene match: 5. The length of the CDR3 is 19 residues. CDR3 in DNA: TGTGCTAGTGGTTTGGTACTGACTAGCGGGAGGGGGTCCTACAATGAGCAGTTCTTC. This translates into CASGLVLTSGRGSYNEQFF.

The V and J genes are TRBV9 and TRBJ2-5; D assignment may be TRBD1 or TRBD2 (5 bases each). CDR3 length: 15 residues. V was clipped by 1 base and J by 1 base, with 11 bases between them. Per germline, CDR1 SGDLS and CDR2 YYNGEE. The CDR3 sequence is CASSVSPGRQETQYF. In DNA form, the CDR3 reads TGTGCCAGCAGCGTATCCCCGGGACGCCAAGAGACCCAGTACTTC.

The V call is TRBV28, the J call TRBJ1-2, with 7 positions matching TRBD1. This CDR3 has 15 amino acids. Trimming cost V 2 bases and J 4 bases; bases outside gene matches: 7. CDR1 and CDR2 (germline): MDHEN, SYDVKM. CDR3 protein: CASSLKAGQIYGYTF. The CDR3 DNA is TGTGCCAGCAGTTTAAAGGCGGGACAGATCTATGGCTACACCTTC.

The genes are TRBV7-2 and TRBJ2-6; 9 positions agree with TRBD2. This CDR3 contains 17 residues. Germline values: CDR1 SGHTA, CDR2 FQGNSA. V lost 6 bases to trimming and J lost 0 bases; unmatched junction nucleotides: 6. The CDR3 loop reads CASRVTSGDSGANVLTF. CDR3 coding DNA: TGTGCCAGCAGAGTGACTAGCGGAGACTCTGGGGCCAACGTCCTGACTTTC.

This sequence joins TRBV7-9 and TRBJ1-1; 7 positions agree with TRBD1. Trimming cost V 0 bases and J 5 bases; bases outside gene matches: 3. The germline V gene has CDR1 SEHNR and CDR2 FQNEAQ (reference sequence). The CDR3 totals 14 residues. The CDR3 is CASSLARGETEAFF. CDR3 coding DNA: TGTGCCAGCAGCTTAGCCAGGGGGGAGACTGAAGCTTTCTTT.

V and J are TRBV28 and TRBJ2-3; D is unresolved. Germline CDR1 reads MDHEN; CDR2 reads SYDVKM. V was clipped by 8 bases and J by 6 bases, with 21 bases between them. CDR3 length: 15 residues. This chain's CDR3 is CASDAPGKAWDTQYF. For the CDR3, the DNA is TGTGCCAGCGACGCCCCCGGCAAAGCATGGGATACGCAGTATTTT.

The CDR3 DNA is TGTGCCAGCAGTTATTTACAGGGACCTGGAAACACCATATATTTT. This translates into CASSYLQGPGNTIYF. The V gene is TRBV6-6, the J gene TRBJ1-3; D is possibly TRBD1 (6 bases). CDR3 size: 15 residues. V lost 3 bases and J lost 2, with 11 bases in between. From germline, CDR1 is MNHNY and CDR2 SVGAGI (reference sequence).

This rearrangement joins TRBV5-4 to TRBJ2-4; D gene ambiguous. The germline V gene has CDR1 SGHNT and CDR2 YYREEE (reference sequence). Deletions cut 2 bases from V and 7 bases from J, with 10 bases between. The CDR3 has 13 amino acids. For the CDR3, the DNA is TGTGCCAGCAGCTTCTGGGAAGCCAACATTCAGTACTTC. Its protein is CASSFWEANIQYF.

To note about this clone: The sample holds other DNA sequences that translate to the same CDR3. The rearrangement links TRBV5-1 to TRBJ2-3; D uncertain. The CDR3 covers 12 residues. V gave up 4 bases and J gave up 0 bases, with 3 bases separating them. The V gene's germline CDR1 is SGHRS and CDR2 YFSETQ. CDR3: CASSHSTDTQYF. The CDR3 DNA sequence: TGCGCCAGCAGCCACAGCACAGATACGCAGTATTTT. Using reference TRBV5-1 and TRBJ2-3 for the parts outside the CDR3, the full variable domain is KAGVTQTPRYLIKTRGQQVTLSCSPISGHRSVSWYQQTPGQGLQFLFEYFSETQRNKGNFPGRFSGRQFSNSRSEMNVSTLELGDSALYLCASSHSTDTQYFGPGTRLTVL.

V is TRBV11-2 and J is TRBJ2-2, with D perhaps matching TRBD2 (6 bases). The V gene's germline CDR1 is SGHAT and CDR2 FQNNGV. The CDR3 spans 15 residues. Trimming stripped 5 bases from V and 3 bases from J, with 13 bases between. The CDR3 nucleotides read TGTGCCAGCAGCATAGGTAGCGGTTACACCGGGGAGCTGTTTTTT. The encoded protein is CASSIGSGYTGELFF.

The sample holds one count of this clone. The V call is TRBV2, the J call TRBJ2-1, with TRBD1 as a possible D gene (6 bases). The CDR3 loop spans 15 amino acids. Germline CDR1 is SNHLY and CDR2 is FYNNEI. V gave up 5 bases and J gave up 0 bases, with 11 bases separating them. As DNA, the CDR3 is TGTGCCAGCAGTAGGGACAAAGGCTCCTACAATGAGCAGTTCTTC. This sequence encodes CASSRDKGSYNEQFF.

The CDR3 is CASNPDVGDEKLFF. Written as DNA, the CDR3 is TGTGCCAGCAACCCGGACGTGGGAGATGAAAAACTGTTTTTT. The chain recombines TRBV25-1 with TRBJ1-4; D uncertain. The CDR3 spans 14 residues. Germline values: CDR1 MGHDK, CDR2 SYGVNS. With 7 bases removed from V and 6 bases from J, the gap between germline ends came to 15 bases.